The present TCR beta chain was sequenced within a study of T cell clones after liver transplantation. Study information: Graft-donor-reactive sequences were compared with third-party-reactive TCRbeta sequences from pre-transplant mixed lymphocyte reactions. Tolerant meant at least one year fully off immunosuppression without liver enzymes above twice normal.

The V gene's germline CDR1 is LNHDA and CDR2 SQIVND (reference sequence). The CDR3 contains 15 residues. V lost 3 bases, J lost 5 bases, and 7 bases stayed unmatched. Some clones are missing from TCRdb's copy, which holds only in-frame ones; the method was immunoSEQ multiplex PCR. The sample lists around 120,000 clones; about nine tenths were seen once. V usage is TRBV19 and J usage is TRBJ2-1; 7 bases map to TRBD2. This receptor was identified in a human patient who received a liver transplant. T cells may partly derive from the graft donor. The specimen was CD4+ T cells from blood, collected 12 months after liver transplant. The chain's CDR3 is CASSIVPAGNNEQFF. In nucleotides, the CDR3 is TGTGCCAGTAGTATCGTACCAGCGGGGAACAATGAGCAGTTCTTC.